Sequencing of this TCR beta chain was carried out in a study of CD8+ T cells in alopecia areata. The CDR3 consists of 14 residues. Germline V gene data show CDR1 as SGHAT and CDR2 as FQDESV (reference sequence). V dropped 6 bases and J dropped 1 base, with 9 bases sitting between them. This clone was detected only a few times. RNA extraction was followed by reverse transcription into cDNA, which acted as the sequencing template. Assay used: immunoSEQ multiplex PCR; TCRdb lists only in-frame clones, some missing. The sample records about 250,000 clones, 67% being singletons. The sequences come from CD4+ T cells sorted from blood, collected at week 0. The chain carries TRBV11-1 and TRBJ2-2, with D possibly TRBD1 on 6 matching bases. The TCR was taken from a human donor with alopecia areata. The DNA for the CDR3 is TGTGCCAGCAGGGAGACAGGGAACACCGGGGAGCTGTTTTTT. Its protein product is CASRETGNTGELFF.